This TCR beta chain came from a study of blood T cell repertoires in COVID-19. V shed 9 bases and J 7 bases; nucleotides not matched to a gene: 15. This CDR3 contains 16 residues. From germline, CDR1 is LNHDA and CDR2 SQIVND (reference sequence). Only in-frame clones appear in the TCRdb table, and some are missing; sequencing was by immunoSEQ multiplex PCR. The top ten hold 1.5% to 2% of the sample, which has more than 85,000 clones, more than 85% seen once. The sample comprised peripheral blood. The sequence derives from a man aged 60-69 years with acute or convalescent COVID-19. The genes are TRBV19 and TRBJ2-3; 11 nucleotides match TRBD2. CDR3 sequence: CASPPILAGVLNTQYF. For the CDR3, the DNA is TGTGCCAGCCCACCGATACTAGCGGGAGTTTTAAATACGCAGTATTTT.